The 14 T cell receptor beta chains below were found in one sample sequenced in a study of T-cell reconstitution after alpha-beta-depleted transplantation in children. Unique molecular identifiers were used to barcode this TCRbeta library. TCRdb itself ran the PCR reads through MiXCR, one entry per CDR3 protein. The sample consists of 250,000 to 300,000 distinct CDR3 sequences, approximately 7.3% of them appearing once. Findings and caveats of the study: By one year post-transplant, T-cell counts and diversity largely arose from T cells that were newly produced.

For these TCRs, the target antigens are not known. Specimen: peripheral blood, collected 360 days after TCRalphabeta/CD19-depleted stem cell transplant. These receptors were taken from a female patient between 2 and 15 years old who had a stem cell transplant for Fanconi anemia, so the T cells may come from the graft donor.

V usage is TRBV19 and J usage is TRBJ2-5, with 7 positions matching TRBD1. Germline V gene lookup returns CDR1 LNHDA and CDR2 SQIVND (reference sequence). The CDR3 has 15 amino acids. The V and J ends lost 7 bases and 4 bases, in that order; junction bases with no gene match: 12. CDR3 in DNA: TGTGCCAGTAACTTAGGAACAGGGGATGGAGAGACCCAGTACTTC. It codes for CASNLGTGDGETQYF.

This chain uses TRBV9 with TRBJ2-2, with 14 bases lining up with TRBD2. The CDR3 covers 17 residues. V lost 0 bases to trimming and J lost 7 bases; unmatched junction nucleotides: 5. Per germline, CDR1 SGDLS and CDR2 YYNGEE. The CDR3, as DNA: TGTGCCAGCAGCGTAGGACTAGCGGGGGGGGGCGTCGGGGAGCTGTTTTTT. Protein sequence: CASSVGLAGGGVGELFF.

There are a few counts of this clonotype. V gene TRBV5-1 combines with J gene TRBJ1-1; 7 nucleotides align to TRBD1. Germline-derived CDR1 and CDR2 are SGHRS and YFSETQ. After removal of 2 bases from V and 2 bases from J, the junction contained 3 bases not matched to a gene. This CDR3 has 14 residues. In DNA, the CDR3 is TGCGCCAGCAGCTTACACAGGGGTAACACTGAAGCTTTCTTT. It is translated as CASSLHRGNTEAFF.

This clonotype appeared many times. The gene calls are TRBV5-1 and TRBJ2-2; tentatively, D is TRBD1 or TRBD2 (6 bases each). The CDR3 consists of 16 residues. Germline values: CDR1 SGHRS, CDR2 YFSETQ. V was trimmed by 5 bases and J by 3 bases, leaving 17 bases between them. The CDR3 protein is CASRKPRDTYTGELFF. CDR3 coding DNA: TGCGCCAGCAGAAAACCGCGGGACACCTACACCGGGGAGCTGTTTTTT.

This clonotype was recorded at least ten times. The chain links TRBV7-6 to TRBJ1-1; 9 nucleotides match TRBD1. The CDR3 spans 14 residues. The ends lost 5 bases at V and 6 bases at J; junction bases unmatched: 7. The germline CDR1 and CDR2 sequences are SGHVS and FNYEAQ. The CDR3 is CASSQGQGRSEAFF. In nucleotides, the CDR3 is TGTGCCAGCAGCCAAGGACAGGGGAGGTCTGAAGCTTTCTTT.

In its sample, this clonotype was seen a few times. The CDR3 sequence: CASSLGGGAGETQYF. CDR3 coding DNA: TGTGCCAGCAGTTTGGGTGGGGGGGCTGGAGAGACCCAGTACTTC. The chain carries TRBV12-3 or TRBV12-4 and TRBJ2-5, with D possibly TRBD2 on 7 matching bases. This CDR3 contains 15 residues. Deletions cut 3 bases from V and 4 bases from J, with 15 bases between.

The table lists this clonotype with a few counts. The chain carries TRBV4-1 and TRBJ2-5, with D tentatively TRBD2 (6 bases). From germline, CDR1 is MGHRA and CDR2 YSYEKL. CDR3 size: 16 residues. Trimming stripped 0 bases from V and 1 base from J, with 12 bases between. DNA for the CDR3: TGCGCCAGCAGCCAAGAGCCAGCGGGCCTCCAAGAGACCCAGTACTTC. It is translated as CASSQEPAGLQETQYF.

This clonotype was picked up a small number of times. The V gene is TRBV2, the J gene TRBJ2-5, with TRBD2 matching over 9 bases. The junction had 13 bases not matched to a gene; V was cut back by 5 bases and J by 9 bases. The germline V gene encodes CDR1 SNHLY and CDR2 FYNNEI. CDR3 size: 15 residues. For the CDR3, the DNA is TGTGCCAGCAGTTTTCCTAGCGGGGCTACGGGACCCCAGTACTTC. It yields the protein CASSFPSGATGPQYF.

The CDR3 nucleotides are TGTGCCAGCAGCGTAGTGGGGGCGGCAGACACTGAAGCTTTCTTT. Encoded protein: CASSVVGAADTEAFF. V usage is TRBV9 and J usage is TRBJ1-1; maybe TRBD1 (6 bases). The CDR3 is made up of 15 amino acids. V lost 0 bases and J lost 3, with 12 bases in between. Germline values: CDR1 SGDLS, CDR2 YYNGEE.

This clonotype was seen ten or more times. The CDR3 reads CASSVVGPPAPDTQYF. DNA of the CDR3: TGCGCCAGCAGCGTGGTAGGTCCCCCGGCTCCAGATACGCAGTATTTT. V and J are TRBV5-1 and TRBJ2-3; D call uncertain. Trimming left V 4 bases short and J 4 bases short, with 19 bases between. The germline V gene encodes CDR1 SGHRS and CDR2 YFSETQ. The CDR3 runs to 16 residues.

The table lists this clonotype with many counts. The chain has TRBV7-2 and TRBJ2-3; 9 bases are a match to TRBD2. After removal of 2 bases from V and 5 bases from J, the junction contained 11 bases not matched to a gene. There are 17 residues in the CDR3. The germline gives CDR1 SGHTA, CDR2 FQGNSA. The CDR3 spells CASSLQWTRGGLDTQYF. The DNA for the CDR3 is TGTGCCAGCAGCTTACAATGGACGCGGGGGGGCCTAGATACGCAGTATTTT.

This clonotype was observed many times. This chain links TRBV30 with TRBJ2-5; a possible D gene is TRBD2 (5 bases). Deletions cut 2 bases from V and 5 bases from J, with 9 bases between. CDR1 GTSNPN and CDR2 SVGIG come from the germline V gene (reference sequence). The CDR3 runs to 12 residues. The CDR3 DNA follows: TGTGCCTGGAGTTACAGAGGGGAGACCCAGTACTTC. Protein sequence: CAWSYRGETQYF.

This clonotype was seen at least ten times. The chain joins TRBV10-3 to TRBJ2-5; TRBD1 agrees at 10 bases. Unmatched junction bases numbered 5, after V lost 0 bases and J lost 4 bases. This CDR3 spans 16 amino acids. The V gene's germline CDR1 is ENHRY and CDR2 SYGVKD. The CDR3 loop reads CAISESGQGSRETQYF. The CDR3 region has the DNA TGTGCCATCAGTGAGTCGGGACAGGGGTCACGAGAGACCCAGTACTTC.

This clonotype was found many times. The chain joins TRBV5-1 to TRBJ2-3, with no clear D. The CDR3 extends over 14 amino acids. V shed 0 bases and J shed 3 bases, with 8 bases lying between them. The germline CDR1 and CDR2 sequences are SGHRS and YFSETQ. In nucleotides, the CDR3 is TGCGCCAGCAGCTTGGATGGGTCTACAGATACGCAGTATTTT. It specifies CASSLDGSTDTQYF.